These T cell receptor beta chains were read from a single sample in a study of blood T cells in healthy people across ages. Each CDR3 protein is one row after TCRdb ran MiXCR on the 5' RACE reads. The sample consists of hundreds of thousands of distinct CDR3 sequences, 58% of them appearing once. Sequenced input: blood. These receptors were taken from a man aged 25-45 years in good health. The CDR3 runs from the conserved cysteine through the conserved F or W. D genes are given only for firm matches. Clone size is given for some rows only: seen once, a few or many times, or a class if the clone is expanded.

abundance	j_gene	d_gene	v_gene	CDR3nt	CDR3aa
few	TRBJ2-1	NA	TRBV5-8	TGTGCCAGCAGCTTCAGGGGGGCCTCCTACAATGAGCAGTTCTTC	CASSFRGASYNEQFF
NA	TRBJ1-1	NA	TRBV4-2	TGTGCCAGCAGCCCTCCTTTTTACACTGAAGCTTTCTTT	CASSPPFYTEAFF
NA	TRBJ2-7	TRBD1	TRBV6-5	TGTGCCAGCGCGGACAGGCCTACCTACGAGCAGTACTTC	CASADRPTYEQYF
NA	TRBJ2-5	NA	TRBV14	TGTGCCAGCAGCCAAGAATTCCAAGAGACCCAGTACTTC	CASSQEFQETQYF
NA	TRBJ2-7	TRBD2	TRBV5-6	TGTGCCAGCAGCTTGGGGGCGGGAGGCGCCTGGTCCGAGCAGTACTTC	CASSLGAGGAWSEQYF
NA	TRBJ2-7	NA	TRBV6-5	TGTGCCAGCAGTTACTCCTTATCTAGAGGTGCCTACGAGCAGTACTTC	CASSYSLSRGAYEQYF
NA	TRBJ2-1	TRBD1	TRBV20-1	TGCAGTAGCCCGGGACAGAATTACAATGAGCAGTTCTTC	CSSPGQNYNEQFF
NA	TRBJ2-7	TRBD2	TRBV6-2/TRBV6-3	TGTGCCAGCAGTCCCTTGCGGGAGGGCCACTACGAGCAGTACTTC	CASSPLREGHYEQYF
NA	TRBJ1-2	NA	TRBV12-3/TRBV12-4	TGTGCCAGCAACTCAGAGGGGGCTAACTATGGCTACACCTTC	CASNSEGANYGYTF
NA	TRBJ2-5	TRBD1	TRBV7-9	TGTGCCAGCGGCAAGACAGGGGGCACGCGAGAGACCCAGTACTTC	CASGKTGGTRETQYF
NA	TRBJ2-3	NA	TRBV4-2	TGTGCCAGCAGCCAAGAGGAGCGGTCCGTCACAGATACGCAGTATTTT	CASSQEERSVTDTQYF
NA	TRBJ1-2	TRBD1	TRBV20-1	TGCAGTGCACCCGGGACAGCTGGCTACACCTTC	CSAPGTAGYTF
few	TRBJ2-7	TRBD1	TRBV11-1	TGTGCCAGCAGCTCTCTCGCCGGGACAGCCTCCTACGAGCAGTACTTC	CASSSLAGTASYEQYF
NA	TRBJ2-3	NA	TRBV29-1	TGCAGCGTTGAGTTTCAGTTCCCAGATACGCAGTATTTT	CSVEFQFPDTQYF
NA	TRBJ1-2	NA	TRBV29-1	TGCAGCGTTGAAGATCAGCTGGCGGTTAGGGGGGCCTATGGCTACACCTTC	CSVEDQLAVRGAYGYTF
NA	TRBJ2-7	NA	TRBV30	TGTGCCTGGTGGGGAGACAAAACCTACGAGCAGTACTTC	CAWWGDKTYEQYF
NA	TRBJ1-2	NA	TRBV12-3/TRBV12-4	TGTGCCAGCAGTTTTATGACAGAGCATGGCTACACCTTC	CASSFMTEHGYTF
NA	TRBJ2-4	NA	TRBV7-9	TGTGCCAGCAGCTCGACGACTCAGAGGGAGTCGTACAAAAACATTCAGTACTTC	CASSSTTQRESYKNIQYF
NA	TRBJ1-3	NA	TRBV20-1	TGCATCCGGGACTACAAGAGCTCTGGAAACACCATATATTTT	CIRDYKSSGNTIYF
few	TRBJ1-5	NA	TRBV5-5	TGTGCCAGCAGCATTACAGGTTTGCCCCAGCATTTT	CASSITGLPQHF
many	TRBJ2-5	NA	TRBV29-1	TGCAGCGGGAAGAGGGCCACCGAGAAGCAAGAGACCCAGTACTTC	CSGKRATEKQETQYF
NA	TRBJ1-1	TRBD1	TRBV27	TGTGCCAGCAGTTCGCACAGGGGAACCAACACTGAAGCTTTCTTT	CASSSHRGTNTEAFF
NA	TRBJ2-3	TRBD2	TRBV5-6	TGTGCCAGCAGCTTGATGGTAGCGGGGGGGTATACGCAGTATTTT	CASSLMVAGGYTQYF
NA	TRBJ2-3	NA	TRBV28	TGTGCCAGCAAAATCACAGATACGCAGTATTTT	CASKITDTQYF
NA	TRBJ2-3	TRBD2	TRBV7-9	TGTGCCAGCAGCTCCTCTAGCGGGGGATACACAGATACGCAGTATTTT	CASSSSSGGYTDTQYF
NA	TRBJ2-1	TRBD1	TRBV4-1	TGCGCCAGTATGAACATAATAAGTGGACAGGGGAAGGACAATGAGCAGTTCTTC	CASMNIISGQGKDNEQFF
NA	TRBJ2-7	NA	TRBV7-6	TGTGCCAGCAGCTTAGCGCTGGGGGACTCCTCACCCTACGAGCAGTACTTC	CASSLALGDSSPYEQYF
NA	TRBJ1-1	NA	TRBV3-1	TGTGCCAGCAGCCAGGGGGGTCCTAGACCGGCTTTCTTT	CASSQGGPRPAFF
few	TRBJ2-7	NA	TRBV4-3	TGCGCCAGCAGCCAAGTCTCTACTGCTACCTACGAGCAGTACTTC	CASSQVSTATYEQYF